A single sample gave rise to the 6 T cell receptor beta chains below, sequenced in a study of control samples from healthy donors and cancer patients. Repertoires were generated with immunoSEQ multiplex PCR, while TCRdb's copy carries only in-frame clones and drops some. Of around 150,000 clones listed, roughly 95% are singletons. The sequenced material came from blood. These receptors all stem from a woman aged 25 to 39 in good health.

V usage is TRBV6-6 and J usage is TRBJ1-5; D unresolved. The CDR3 is 16 residues long. Germline CDR1 MNHNY, CDR2 SVGAGI (reference sequence). V lost 3 bases and J 0 bases, leaving 12 bases between the germline ends. The CDR3: CASSYVRGISNQPQHF. CDR3 nucleotide sequence: TGTGCCAGCAGTTATGTGCGAGGGATTAGCAATCAGCCCCAGCATTTT.

The chain employs TRBV4-1 and TRBJ1-5, with 7 bases that match TRBD1. With V trimmed by 4 bases and J by 2 bases, 8 bases remained unmatched. Per the germline V gene, CDR1 is MGHRA and CDR2 is YSYEKL. The CDR3 consists of 16 residues. The CDR3 sequence: CASSRAPGGGNQPQHF. CDR3 bases: TGCGCCAGCAGCCGAGCACCAGGGGGTGGCAATCAGCCCCAGCATTTT.

The rearrangement uses TRBV5-1 and TRBJ2-7; possibly TRBD2 for D (6 bases). This CDR3 contains 14 residues. CDR1 and CDR2 from the germline V gene are SGHRS and YFSETQ. Between the trimmed V and J ends, which lost 3 bases and 3 bases, there was a span of 13 bases. This CDR3 is CASSSMFSGYEQYF. Written as DNA, the CDR3 is TGCGCCAGCAGCTCAATGTTTAGCGGCTACGAGCAGTACTTC.

The chain carries TRBV6-2 or TRBV6-3 and TRBJ2-3; 9 bases agree with TRBD2. There are 16 residues in the CDR3. V gave up 2 bases and J gave up 1 base; unmatched junction bases: 4. CDR1 and CDR2 from the germline V gene are MNHEY and SVGEGT. This CDR3 reads CASSYPAGGGTDTQYF. The CDR3 DNA reads as TGTGCCAGCAGTTACCCAGCGGGGGGCGGCACAGATACGCAGTATTTT.

The chain carries TRBV27 and TRBJ1-3; D not certain. CDR1 and CDR2 (germline): MNHEY, SMNVEV (reference sequence). Trimming shortened V by 4 bases and J by 4 bases, and 14 bases separated the two germline ends. The CDR3 is made up of 15 amino acids. In DNA form, the CDR3 reads TGTGCCAGCAGTTCCACGGGTCAAGGCGGAAACACCATATATTTT. This translates into CASSSTGQGGNTIYF.

The J gene is TRBJ1-2, the V gene TRBV6-5; D not resolved. Germline CDR1 is MNHEY and CDR2 is SVGAGI. This CDR3 has 14 residues. V shed 2 bases and J shed 3 bases, with 10 bases lying between them. The CDR3, as DNA: TGTGCCAGCAGTTACGAGGTCAGATACTATGGCTACACCTTC. This sequence encodes CASSYEVRYYGYTF.